Below, 3 T cell receptor beta chains from the same sample are listed, as sequenced in a study of glioma-infiltrating T cells. Using RNA template, CDR3s of TCR alpha and beta were amplified with iRepertoire arm-PCR. TCRdb used MiXCR to reprocess the multiplex PCR reads, holding one entry per CDR3 protein. The data contain under 150,000 distinct CDR3 sequences, about 25% of them singletons. The sequenced material came from glioma tissue, nonneoplastic brain tissue, or PBMCs (not recorded which). The receptors stem from a human donor with low-grade glioma or glioblastoma, undergoing nonglioma brain surgery, or in good health (not recorded which).

This clonotype was observed many times. The V gene is TRBV27, the J gene TRBJ2-7; no reliable D call. The V end lost 6 bases, the J end lost 4 bases, and 13 bases lay between the germline ends. The CDR3 covers 13 residues. Germline values: CDR1 MNHEY, CDR2 SMNVEV (reference sequence). This CDR3 is CASSPSAGYEQYV. The CDR3 DNA reads TGTGCCAGCAGCCCCAGTGCAGGTTACGAGCAGTACGTC.

Points on this clonotype: It may be a read error: a sequence one base away is much more abundant. The chain carries TRBV24-1 and TRBJ1-4, with D maybe TRBD1 (5 bases). This CDR3 is 13 amino acids long. Germline V gene sequence: CDR1 KGHDR, CDR2 SFDVKD. CDR3 coding DNA: TGTGCCACCAGATCCGGGACGGATGAAAAACTGCTTTTT. Translation: CATRSGTDEKLLF.

This clonotype was recorded a few times. The chain recombines TRBV2 with TRBJ2-3, with 11 bases aligning to TRBD2. The CDR3 has 19 residues. V shed 0 bases, J shed 0 bases, and the junction held 8 bases outside the gene matches. CDR1 SNHLY and CDR2 FYNNEI come from the germline V gene. The CDR3 region has the DNA TGTGCCAGCAGTGAAGCGCTCCTAGCGGGGGGTCTGAGCACAGATACGCAGTATTTT. This translates into CASSEALLAGGLSTDTQYF. The full variable domain, its missing parts supplied by reference TRBV2 and TRBJ2-3, is EPEVTQTPSHQVTQMGQEVILRCVPISNHLYFYWYRQILGQKVEFLVSFYNNEISEKSEIFDDQFSVERPDGSNFTLKIRSTKLEDSAMYFCASSEALLAGGLSTDTQYFGPGTRLTVL.